One and the same sample provided the 25 T cell receptor beta chains below, sequenced in a study of T-cell reconstitution after alpha-beta-depleted transplantation in children. Unique molecular identifiers featured in how the TCRbeta library was prepared. TCRdb used MiXCR to reprocess the PCR reads, holding one entry per CDR3 protein. The data contain roughly 300,000 distinct CDR3 sequences, 10% of them singletons. The sequencing used PBMCs from the stem cell graft donor, collected from the stem cell graft. The receptors stem from a human donor who donated a stem cell graft to a child with acute lymphoblastic leukemia.

This chain joins TRBV20-1 and TRBJ2-7, with no clear D. CDR3 length: 12 residues. CDR1 and CDR2 (germline): DFQATT, SNEGSKA (reference sequence). Trimming pared 3 bases from V and 5 bases from J, leaving 11 bases between. CDR3 DNA: TGCAGTGCTAGCCGTCCCCTAAACGAGCAGTACTTC. Protein sequence: CSASRPLNEQYF.

This rearrangement joins TRBV6-5 to TRBJ1-4; TRBD1 matches at 7 bases. CDR3 length: 15 amino acids. Trimming at V came to 2 bases and at J to 5 bases, leaving 5 bases not matched to a gene. Germline V lookup: CDR1 MNHEY, CDR2 SVGAGI. This CDR3 reads CASSYLGGGNEKLFF. CDR3 sequence (DNA): TGTGCCAGCAGTTACCTAGGGGGCGGGAATGAAAAACTGTTTTTT.

This chain uses TRBV28 with TRBJ1-3; 8 positions agree with TRBD1. This CDR3 spans 16 amino acids. V was clipped by 4 bases and J by 0 bases; unmatched bases: 5. Germline CDR1 MDHEN, CDR2 SYDVKM. CDR3 sequence: CASSSYTGGSGNTIYF. CDR3 nucleotides: TGTGCCAGCAGTTCTTATACAGGGGGCTCTGGAAACACCATATATTTT.

The chain has TRBV18 and TRBJ2-7; D is ambiguous. The CDR3 length is 15 residues. Germline lookup yields CDR1 KGHSH and CDR2 LQKENI. V lost 0 bases to trimming and J lost 4 bases, with 13 bases between them. The CDR3 DNA sequence: TGTGCCAGCTCACCACCGTCTATCAAGAGATACGAGCAGTACTTC. It encodes CASSPPSIKRYEQYF.

In its sample, this clonotype was seen a few times. This CDR3 is CATSRGGAEVDEQFF. CDR3 nucleotides: TGTGCCACCAGCAGGGGGGGGGCCGAGGTCGATGAGCAGTTCTTC. This chain connects TRBV15 to TRBJ2-1; tentative D call: TRBD2 (7 bases). The germline V gene has CDR1 LNHNV and CDR2 YYDKDF (reference sequence). V was shortened by 3 bases and J by 8 bases, with 17 bases between the two germline ends. This CDR3 comprises 15 residues.

This clonotype was observed a handful of times. The rearrangement links TRBV27 to TRBJ2-7, with D possibly being TRBD1 (5 bases). CDR1 MNHEY and CDR2 SMNVEV come from the germline V gene (reference sequence). V lost 6 bases and J lost 1, with 10 bases in between. This CDR3 is built from 13 residues. This CDR3 is CASSRRASYEQYF. CDR3 DNA sequence: TGTGCCAGCAGCCGCAGGGCGTCCTACGAGCAGTACTTC.

There are a few counts of this clonotype. The CDR3 DNA sequence: TGTGCCAGCAGCTCAATCGGGACAGCAGCTAACTATGGCTACACCTTC. It yields the protein CASSSIGTAANYGYTF. The chain is built from TRBV12-3 or TRBV12-4 and TRBJ1-2; TRBD1 matches at 7 bases. Trimming cost V 6 bases and J 0 bases; bases outside gene matches: 10. The CDR3 sequence is 16 residues long.

The J gene is TRBJ2-2, the V gene TRBV5-1, with D unresolved. This CDR3 region has 13 residues. Germline V gives CDR1 SGHRS, CDR2 YFSETQ. V was trimmed by 4 bases and J by 4 bases, leaving 8 bases between them. CDR3 in DNA: TGCGCCAGCAGCGACCCCAGCACCGGGGAGCTGTTTTTT. The encoded protein is CASSDPSTGELFF.

This clonotype was observed a few times. The chain uses TRBV13 and TRBJ1-2; D possibly corresponds to TRBD1 (6 bases). The length of the CDR3 is 14 residues. Germline V gene sequence: CDR1 PRHDT, CDR2 FYEKMQ (reference sequence). V was shortened by 1 base and J by 6 bases, with 12 bases between the two germline ends. The CDR3 reads CASSLDRQVDGYTF. The CDR3 coding sequence is TGTGCCAGCAGCTTAGATCGACAGGTCGATGGCTACACCTTC.

This clonotype was seen many times. The rearrangement uses TRBV4-1 and TRBJ2-7, with unresolved D. The CDR3 is 14 residues long. V lost 3 bases, J lost 5 bases, and 14 bases lay in between. Germline V gives CDR1 MGHRA, CDR2 YSYEKL. The CDR3 protein is CASSQGWMSNEQYF. The CDR3 coding sequence is TGCGCCAGCAGCCAGGGGTGGATGTCCAACGAGCAGTACTTC.

This clonotype occurred a few times. The CDR3 DNA sequence: TGTGCCAGCAGCTTGTACGGGACAGGGGAATGGAATGAGCAGTTCTTC. Its protein is CASSLYGTGEWNEQFF. This chain connects TRBV5-5 to TRBJ2-1; TRBD1 aligns across 10 bases. This CDR3 is 16 amino acids long. CDR1 and CDR2 (germline): SGHKS, YYEKEE (reference sequence). J lost 7 bases, V lost 1 base, and 8 bases had no gene match.

This clonotype was found a few times. CDR3 sequence: CSAGQGFRNTEAFF. CDR3 in DNA: TGCAGTGCCGGACAGGGTTTCAGGAACACTGAAGCTTTCTTT. The chain links TRBV20-1 to TRBJ1-1, with TRBD1 matching over 8 bases. Trimming removed 6 bases from V and 1 base from J; junction bases left unmatched: 7. CDR3 length: 14 residues. Germline V gives CDR1 DFQATT, CDR2 SNEGSKA (reference sequence).

The genes are TRBV20-1 and TRBJ2-6; D not certain. Trimming took off 3 bases at V and 0 bases at J, with 3 bases between the two ends. The CDR3 has 13 amino acids. Germline V gene lookup returns CDR1 DFQATT and CDR2 SNEGSKA (reference sequence). The CDR3 loop is CSASRSGANVLTF. The CDR3 DNA sequence: TGCAGTGCTAGTCGCTCTGGGGCCAACGTCCTGACTTTC.

This clonotype has just a few counts. V and J are TRBV9 and TRBJ2-7; no clear D. The CDR3 spans 14 residues. Between the trimmed V and J ends, which lost 0 bases and 7 bases, there was a span of 14 bases. CDR1 is SGDLS, CDR2 YYNGEE, per germline. CDR3 amino acids: CASSVVRAQREQYF. Written as DNA, the CDR3 is TGTGCCAGCAGCGTAGTTCGGGCCCAGAGGGAGCAGTACTTC.

Ten or more counts support this clonotype. The genes are TRBV2 and TRBJ2-2; D not resolved. The germline V gene has CDR1 SNHLY and CDR2 FYNNEI. V was trimmed by 6 bases and J by 3 bases, leaving 8 bases between them. The CDR3 consists of 13 residues. The CDR3 here is CASRVDHTGELFF. DNA of the CDR3: TGTGCCAGCAGGGTAGATCACACCGGGGAGCTGTTTTTT.

Ten or more counts support this clonotype. The rearrangement uses TRBV4-1 and TRBJ2-3, with 9 bases that match TRBD2. With 5 bases clipped from V and 3 bases from J, the junction kept 9 bases outside the gene matches. The germline V gene encodes CDR1 MGHRA and CDR2 YSYEKL. The CDR3 totals 16 residues. The CDR3 protein is CASSTLAGVVTDTQYF. The CDR3 DNA follows: TGCGCCAGCAGCACATTAGCGGGAGTGGTAACAGATACGCAGTATTTT.

This clonotype came up a few times. The gene calls are TRBV7-9 and TRBJ1-1; 9 bases align to TRBD1. Germline trimming cut 6 bases from V and 1 base from J; bases unmatched to any gene: 12. This CDR3 is built from 17 residues. Germline CDR1 and CDR2: SEHNR and FQNEAQ (reference sequence). The chain's CDR3 is CASRPSDRGMTNTEAFF. The DNA of the CDR3 is TGTGCCAGCAGACCATCCGACAGGGGGATGACGAACACTGAAGCTTTCTTT.

V is TRBV6-5 and J is TRBJ1-2, with D unresolved. CDR3 length: 11 residues. In germline, CDR1 is MNHEY, CDR2 SVGAGI. The ends were cut back, 5 bases at V and 5 bases at J, with 6 bases in the middle. The CDR3 loop reads CASSQGYGYTF. In DNA form, the CDR3 reads TGTGCCAGCAGTCAAGGTTATGGCTACACCTTC.

This clonotype appeared a few times. In DNA form, the CDR3 reads TGTGCCAGCAGTTCGGACGATGAAAAACTGTTTTTT. This translates into CASSSDDEKLFF. This chain uses TRBV12-3 or TRBV12-4 with TRBJ1-4, with no clear D. The germline V and J ends were trimmed by 4 bases and 6 bases, with 6 bases remaining between them. CDR3 length: 12 amino acids.

This clonotype has only a few counts. The V gene is TRBV20-1, the J gene TRBJ2-1; TRBD2 agrees at 13 bases. The CDR3 totals 16 residues. Germline CDR1 is DFQATT and CDR2 is SNEGSKA (reference sequence). V gave up 3 bases and J gave up 9 bases; unmatched junction bases: 11. The CDR3 here is CSARGLAGLGRGEQFF. The CDR3 region has the DNA TGCAGTGCTAGGGGACTAGCGGGACTGGGACGGGGTGAGCAGTTCTTC.

This clonotype occurred many times. The chain recombines TRBV5-1 with TRBJ2-1, with TRBD1 as a possible D gene (5 bases). V was shortened by 5 bases and J by 9 bases, with 18 bases between the two germline ends. Germline values: CDR1 SGHRS, CDR2 YFSETQ. CDR3 length equals 14 residues. In DNA form, the CDR3 reads TGCGCCAGCAGGGTGACAGCCGCTGGTAGTGAGCAGTTCTTC. Its protein is CASRVTAAGSEQFF.

There are a few counts of this clonotype. This chain connects TRBV29-1 to TRBJ2-3, with D perhaps TRBD1 (7 bases). CDR3 length equals 16 residues. Germline loops: CDR1 SQVTM, CDR2 ANQGSEA. V was pared by 3 bases and J by 1 base, with 17 bases between. In nucleotides, the CDR3 is TGCAGCGTTGAGCTCCGGACAGGAGGGGGCACAGATACGCAGTATTTT. Protein sequence: CSVELRTGGGTDTQYF.

V is TRBV7-8 and J is TRBJ2-1, with 11 nucleotides matching TRBD2. Germline V gives CDR1 SGHVS, CDR2 FQNEAQ. After removal of 2 bases from V and 8 bases from J, the junction contained 14 bases not matched to a gene. The CDR3 consists of 18 residues. The CDR3: CASSLSEGLAVLGDEQFF. CDR3 bases: TGTGCCAGCAGCTTAAGCGAGGGACTAGCGGTCCTCGGGGATGAGCAGTTCTTC.

This clonotype was detected only a few times. This sequence joins TRBV28 and TRBJ2-3; a weak D match, TRBD2 (6 bases). Germline CDR1 is MDHEN and CDR2 is SYDVKM. The CDR3 totals 15 residues. The V end lost 4 bases, the J end lost 2 bases, and 13 bases lay between the germline ends. The CDR3, as DNA: TGTGCCAGCAGTTATGCGGGACGCCACACAGATACGCAGTATTTT. Protein sequence: CASSYAGRHTDTQYF.

The rearrangement joins TRBV6-1 to TRBJ2-7, with TRBD1 matching over 8 bases. V lost 5 bases to trimming and J lost 6 bases; unmatched junction nucleotides: 9. This CDR3 is 14 amino acids long. Germline assignment: CDR1 MNHNS and CDR2 SASEGT. As DNA, the CDR3 is TGTGCCAGCAGTCGGGACAGGACTTCCCCCGAGCAGTACTTC. As protein: CASSRDRTSPEQYF.